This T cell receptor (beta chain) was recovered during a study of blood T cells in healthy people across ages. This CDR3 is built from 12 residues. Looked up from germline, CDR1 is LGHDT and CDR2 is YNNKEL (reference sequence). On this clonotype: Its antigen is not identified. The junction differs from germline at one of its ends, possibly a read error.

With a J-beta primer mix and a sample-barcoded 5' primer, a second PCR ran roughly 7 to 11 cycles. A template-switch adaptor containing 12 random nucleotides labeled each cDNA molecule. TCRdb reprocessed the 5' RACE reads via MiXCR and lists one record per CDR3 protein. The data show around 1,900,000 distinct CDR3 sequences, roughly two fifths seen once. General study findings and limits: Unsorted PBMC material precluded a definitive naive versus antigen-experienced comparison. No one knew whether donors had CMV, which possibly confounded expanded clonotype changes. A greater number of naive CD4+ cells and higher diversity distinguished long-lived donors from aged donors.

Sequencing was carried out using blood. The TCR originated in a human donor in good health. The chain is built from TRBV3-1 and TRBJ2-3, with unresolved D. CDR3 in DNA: TGTGCCGGCAGCCAAGATTCCCAGCATACGTATTTT. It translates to CAGSQDSQHTYF.